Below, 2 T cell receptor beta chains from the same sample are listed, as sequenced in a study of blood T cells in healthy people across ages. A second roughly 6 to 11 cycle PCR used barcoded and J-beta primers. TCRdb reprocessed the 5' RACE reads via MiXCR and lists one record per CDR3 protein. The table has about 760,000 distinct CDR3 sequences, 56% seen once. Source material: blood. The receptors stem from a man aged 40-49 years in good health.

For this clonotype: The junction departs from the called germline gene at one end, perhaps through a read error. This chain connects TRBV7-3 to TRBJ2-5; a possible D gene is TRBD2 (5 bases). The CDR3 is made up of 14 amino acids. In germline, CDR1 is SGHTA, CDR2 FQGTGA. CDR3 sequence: CANSPGGQEETQYF. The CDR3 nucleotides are TGTGCCAACAGCCCAGGAGGCCAGGAAGAGACCCAGTACTTC.

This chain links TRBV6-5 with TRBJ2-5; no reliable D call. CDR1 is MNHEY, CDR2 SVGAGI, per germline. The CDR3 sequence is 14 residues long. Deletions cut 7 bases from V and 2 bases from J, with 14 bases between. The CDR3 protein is CASKVGSLQETQYF. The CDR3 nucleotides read TGTGCCAGCAAAGTGGGGTCGTTACAAGAGACCCAGTACTTC.